The 26 T cell receptor beta chains given below trace back to one sample, sequenced in a study of cytomegalovirus exposure and HLA in healthy donors. The PCR contained 60 Vbeta and 13 Jbeta primers. Method: immunoSEQ multiplex PCR; TCRdb's copy keeps in-frame clones and lacks some. The table lists some 200,000 clones, approximately 70% of them singletons. The sequenced sample consisted of PBMCs. The receptor source for this set is a man in his forties in good health and CMV-seropositive.

In this sample, this clone turned up once. The chain carries TRBV7-2 and TRBJ1-2; D might be TRBD1 (5 bases). The CDR3 has 17 residues. Trimming stripped 4 bases from V and 2 bases from J, with 20 bases between. Germline V gene sequence: CDR1 SGHTA, CDR2 FQGNSA. DNA for the CDR3: TGTGCCAGCAGCTCGTACCCCGGGACTGATGGCAACTATGGCTACACCTTC. The encoded protein is CASSSYPGTDGNYGYTF.

This clone was recorded a few times. The chain employs TRBV5-1 and TRBJ1-2; D not certain. CDR1 is SGHRS and CDR2 is YFSETQ in the germline V gene. This CDR3 region has 13 residues. V was shortened by 1 base and J by 4 bases, with 8 bases between the two germline ends. CDR3 sequence (DNA): TGCGCCAGCAGCTTGCAGGAGGGCTATGGCTACACCTTC. Protein sequence: CASSLQEGYGYTF.

With respect to this clone: Other nucleotide sequences in the sample specify the same CDR3. V usage is TRBV4-3 and J usage is TRBJ2-7, with D possibly TRBD1 on 6 matching bases. The length of the CDR3 is 15 residues. From germline, CDR1 is LGHNA and CDR2 YSLEER. V dropped 1 base and J dropped 2 bases, with 12 bases sitting between them. The CDR3 nucleotides are TGCGCCAGCAGCCAAGCCGGCCAGGGGCCCTACGAGCAGTACTTC. Encoded protein: CASSQAGQGPYEQYF.

The V call is TRBV5-1, the J call TRBJ2-7; 12 positions match TRBD1. The trim removed 4 bases at V and 4 bases at J, leaving 6 bases unmatched. The CDR3 contains 15 residues. CDR1 SGHRS and CDR2 YFSETQ come from the germline V gene. DNA for the CDR3: TGCGCCAGCAGCGCGGGACAGGGGGCAGGGTACGAGCAGTACTTC. This gives the protein CASSAGQGAGYEQYF. The full variable domain, rest sourced from reference TRBV5-1 and TRBJ2-7, is KAGVTQTPRYLIKTRGQQVTLSCSPISGHRSVSWYQQTPGQGLQFLFEYFSETQRNKGNFPGRFSGRQFSNSRSEMNVSTLELGDSALYLCASSAGQGAGYEQYFGPGTRLTVT.

This chain links TRBV9 with TRBJ1-1; D is uncertain. This CDR3 comprises 13 residues. Trimming took 0 bases from V and 4 from J, leaving 7 bases between them. Per the germline V gene, CDR1 is SGDLS and CDR2 is YYNGEE. CDR3 nucleotide sequence: TGTGCCAGCAGCGTAGTTGAGGGCACTGAAGCTTTCTTT. Translation: CASSVVEGTEAFF.

The V gene is TRBV18, the J gene TRBJ1-1; D perhaps matches TRBD1 (5 bases). CDR1 is KGHSH, CDR2 LQKENI, per germline. The CDR3 spans 15 residues. Deletions cut 2 bases from V and 1 base from J, with 11 bases between. The CDR3 region is CASSPGDGGNTEAFF. The CDR3 coding sequence is TGTGCCAGCTCACCAGGGGACGGGGGGAACACTGAAGCTTTCTTT.

The chain links TRBV28 to TRBJ2-1; TRBD2 aligns across 9 bases. Germline V gene data show CDR1 as MDHEN and CDR2 as SYDVKM. The CDR3 loop spans 15 amino acids. Trimming took 2 bases from V and 4 from J; bases not matched to a gene: 3. In nucleotides, the CDR3 is TGTGCCAGCAGTTTAAGCCTAGCGGGGTACAATGAGCAGTTCTTC. Encoded protein: CASSLSLAGYNEQFF.

The chain couples TRBV19 to TRBJ1-3; D ambiguous. Germline CDR1 is LNHDA and CDR2 is SQIVND (reference sequence). The CDR3 runs to 13 residues. The V and J ends lost 4 bases and 0 bases respectively, with 4 bases between them. CDR3 sequence reads: CASSTNSGNTIYF. CDR3 nucleotides: TGTGCCAGTAGTACTAACTCTGGAAACACCATATATTTT.

The CDR3 coding sequence is TGTGCCAGCAGTGAAGCGCTTCGGAGGAGGTTTTTT. Residues: CASSEALRRRFF. This chain links TRBV6-1 with TRBJ1-4; no clear D gene. The CDR3 runs 12 residues. CDR1 is MNHNS and CDR2 is SASEGT in the germline V gene. Trimming removed 0 bases at V and 16 bases at J, with 12 bases between.

This clone was picked up a small number of times. This chain links TRBV19 with TRBJ2-5; 7 nucleotides match TRBD1. From germline, CDR1 is LNHDA and CDR2 SQIVND (reference sequence). This CDR3 region has 13 residues. V shed 6 bases and J 5 bases; nucleotides not matched to a gene: 6. CDR3 nucleotides: TGTGCCAGTAGCGACAGGGCGGTCGAGACCCAGTACTTC. Translated, it gives CASSDRAVETQYF.

The chain links TRBV19 to TRBJ2-2; D is unresolved. Germline V gene lookup returns CDR1 LNHDA and CDR2 SQIVND (reference sequence). The CDR3 runs 15 residues. The V end was cut by 4 bases, the J end by 3 bases, with 12 bases between. CDR3 protein: CASSTEAGYTGELFF. CDR3 sequence (DNA): TGTGCCAGTAGTACAGAAGCAGGTTACACCGGGGAGCTGTTTTTT.

The J gene is TRBJ2-7, the V gene TRBV18, with a tentative D call TRBD2 (5 bases). Germline CDR1 and CDR2: KGHSH and LQKENI. The CDR3 totals 15 residues. Trimming took 3 bases from V and 3 from J, leaving 15 bases between them. The CDR3 loop is CASSPREGIVYEQYF. CDR3 nucleotide sequence: TGTGCCAGCTCACCCAGAGAGGGAATCGTCTACGAGCAGTACTTC.

CDR3 bases: TGCGCCAGCAGCCCCGGGACACATCTCTCTGGGGCCAACGTCCTGACTTTC. Residues: CASSPGTHLSGANVLTF. V is TRBV5-1 and J is TRBJ2-6; D may be TRBD1 (6 bases). The CDR3 runs 17 residues. Deletions cut 4 bases from V and 0 bases from J, with 14 bases between. Germline lookup yields CDR1 SGHRS and CDR2 YFSETQ.

This chain connects TRBV7-8 to TRBJ2-7, with D unresolved. Per the germline V gene, CDR1 is SGHVS and CDR2 is FQNEAQ. The length of the CDR3 is 14 residues. Trimming left V 5 bases short and J 2 bases short, with 13 bases between. The CDR3 loop is CASSPLSVTYEQYF. CDR3 in DNA: TGTGCCAGCAGCCCCCTTTCGGTGACCTACGAGCAGTACTTC.

The V call is TRBV6-1, the J call TRBJ2-5, with D possibly matching TRBD2 (5 bases). This CDR3 region has 17 residues. V was clipped by 1 base and J by 3 bases, with 18 bases between them. CDR1 is MNHNS, CDR2 SASEGT, per germline. The CDR3 sequence: CASSEVEVTRAKETQYF. CDR3 bases: TGTGCCAGCAGTGAAGTGGAGGTAACTCGGGCCAAAGAGACCCAGTACTTC.

The rearrangement joins TRBV5-1 to TRBJ1-2; maybe TRBD1 (6 bases). Germline lookup yields CDR1 SGHRS and CDR2 YFSETQ. The CDR3 runs to 14 residues. Trimming shortened V by 0 bases and J by 7 bases, and 13 bases separated the two germline ends. CDR3 amino acids: CASSLEREGGGYTF. CDR3 nucleotides: TGCGCCAGCAGCTTGGAGCGGGAAGGGGGTGGCTACACCTTC.

This CDR3 reads CAIKLGSNTEAFF. The DNA for the CDR3 is TGTGCCATCAAGCTGGGTAGCAACACTGAAGCTTTCTTT. The chain links TRBV10-3 to TRBJ1-1; D is unclear. The CDR3 consists of 13 residues. V was trimmed by 7 bases and J by 2 bases, leaving 11 bases between them. Per germline, CDR1 ENHRY and CDR2 SYGVKD.

The gene calls are TRBV4-2 and TRBJ1-2, with D possibly TRBD1 on 5 matching bases. Trimming removed 4 bases from V and 3 bases from J, with 21 bases in between. The CDR3 runs 17 residues. Germline loops: CDR1 LGHNA, CDR2 YNFKEQ. CDR3 sequence reads: CASSPSPGGTVDYGYTF. In DNA form, the CDR3 reads TGTGCCAGCAGCCCGTCTCCGGGGGGGACCGTAGACTATGGCTACACCTTC.

This clone has just a few counts. At one of its ends the junction is not consistent with the germline gene, which may arise from a read error. V is TRBV7-9 and J is TRBJ1-4, with 8 bases fitting TRBD1. The germline V gene encodes CDR1 SEHNR and CDR2 FQNEAQ (reference sequence). This CDR3 spans 15 amino acids. The CDR3 here is CSSRTLGQVNEKLFF. CDR3 nucleotides: TGTTCCAGCAGAACTCTGGGACAGGTTAATGAAAAACTGTTTTTT.

This clone was counted once. The chain has TRBV7-6 and TRBJ2-7; 7 positions agree with TRBD1. V lost 1 base and J lost 2; bases outside the gene matches: 5. CDR3 length: 15 amino acids. The germline V gene encodes CDR1 SGHVS and CDR2 FNYEAQ. The CDR3 DNA reads TGTGCCAGCAGCTTAGAGGGACAGCCGACCTACGAGCAGTACTTC. Its translation is CASSLEGQPTYEQYF.

CDR3 DNA: TGTGCCAGCAGCTTAGCGGAGGGAGTGGGCTACGAGCAGTACTTC. Translation: CASSLAEGVGYEQYF. The chain recombines TRBV7-9 with TRBJ2-7; D is possibly TRBD2 (6 bases). CDR3 length: 15 amino acids. Germline CDR1 SEHNR, CDR2 FQNEAQ (reference sequence). V lost 0 bases to trimming and J lost 3 bases, with 12 bases between them.

This rearrangement joins TRBV11-2 to TRBJ2-2; 7 bases are shared with TRBD1. The CDR3 totals 14 residues. V gave up 5 bases and J gave up 7 bases; unmatched junction bases: 7. The germline CDR1 and CDR2 sequences are SGHAT and FQNNGV. CDR3 DNA: TGTGCCAGCAGCCTGCAGGGGGTGGACGGGGAGCTGTTTTTT. Translating it yields CASSLQGVDGELFF.

The chain is built from TRBV6-5 and TRBJ1-5; D may be TRBD1 (5 bases). V was pared by 8 bases and J by 2 bases, with 10 bases between. Looked up from germline, CDR1 is MNHEY and CDR2 is SVGAGI. The CDR3 runs to 13 residues. The CDR3 nucleotides are TGTGCCAGCCGAGACAGTCGCAATCAGCCCCAGCATTTT. This sequence encodes CASRDSRNQPQHF.

Points on this clone: A read error may account for a junction end that differs from germline. V usage is TRBV6-6 and J usage is TRBJ1-6, with TRBD1 as a possible D gene (6 bases). Germline loops: CDR1 MNHNY, CDR2 SVGAGI (reference sequence). This CDR3 has 15 residues. The CDR3 nucleotides read TGTGCCAGCAGTACCTTGACAGGCTATAATTCACCCCCCCACTTT. Its translation: CASSTLTGYNSPPHF.

This chain joins TRBV7-2 and TRBJ2-7; 7 bases align to TRBD1. Germline V gene sequence: CDR1 SGHTA, CDR2 FQGNSA. The J segment lost 0 bases and the V segment lost 5 bases, leaving 4 bases of the junction unmatched. The CDR3 loop spans 14 amino acids. The CDR3 DNA is TGTGCCAGCAGCCGGGACAGATTCTCCTACGAGCAGTACTTC. Its protein is CASSRDRFSYEQYF.

The chain has TRBV19 and TRBJ2-3; D is uncertain. The CDR3 loop spans 13 amino acids. Trimming cost V 7 bases and J 1 base, with 9 bases left between them. Germline V CDR1 and CDR2: LNHDA, SQIVND (reference sequence). DNA of the CDR3: TGTGCCAGTACCGTCCGAGGCACAGATACGCAGTATTTT. It translates to CASTVRGTDTQYF.